This passage covers 10 T cell receptor beta chains from one sample sequenced in a study of blood T cell repertoires in COVID-19 (TCRdb year 2020). The library was obtained by the immunoSEQ multiplex PCR assay. TCRdb provides this immuneACCESS table in a form limited to in-frame rearrangements. Some clones are lacking; in checked studies, under half of them reflect an unresolved V gene, and why the rest are absent is not known. The table for this sample lists around 300,000 clones; around 86% of them were counted only once. The ten largest clones add up to roughly 2.2% of the sample. Sequenced: peripheral blood. Source of these receptors: a man aged 45-65 years with acute or convalescent COVID-19.

The chain recombines TRBV7-9 with TRBJ2-1; D remains unclear. The germline gives CDR1 SEHNR, CDR2 FQNEAQ (reference sequence). The CDR3 length is 11 residues. Trimming took off 7 bases at V and 10 bases at J, with 11 bases between the two ends. The CDR3 is CASTPRREQFF. CDR3 DNA sequence: TGTGCCAGCACCCCCCGTCGGGAGCAGTTCTTC.

The chain combines TRBV5-1 with TRBJ1-2; D may be TRBD1 (6 bases). Trimming cost V 4 bases and J 3 bases, with 13 bases left between them. In germline, CDR1 is SGHRS, CDR2 YFSETQ. The CDR3 contains 14 residues. CDR3 bases: TGCGCCAGCAGCCCCCAGACAGGAGACTATGGCTACACCTTC. It specifies CASSPQTGDYGYTF.

The sample holds one count of this clone. The chain employs TRBV2 and TRBJ1-1; a weak D match, TRBD1 (6 bases). The CDR3 has 12 amino acids. Germline V gene lookup returns CDR1 SNHLY and CDR2 FYNNEI. The germline V and J ends were trimmed by 10 bases and 6 bases, with 15 bases remaining between them. In DNA, the CDR3 is TGTGCCATCGGACAGACCGGTGCTGAAGCTTTCTTT. This gives the protein CAIGQTGAEAFF.

Regarding this clone: The junction does not match germline at one end; this may be a read error. The chain couples TRBV5-1 to TRBJ2-7; D tentatively reads TRBD1 or TRBD2 (6 bases each). The CDR3 extends over 14 amino acids. The germline V gene encodes CDR1 SGHRS and CDR2 YFSETQ. CDR3 DNA sequence: TGCGCCAGCAGATTGGGGGGCCGCTCCTACGAGCAGTACTTC. It translates to CASRLGGRSYEQYF.

V gene TRBV7-9 combines with J gene TRBJ1-2; a weak D match, TRBD1 (6 bases). This CDR3 comprises 14 residues. The V gene lost 5 bases and the J gene lost 4 bases, with 14 bases spanning the gap. CDR1 and CDR2 (germline): SEHNR, FQNEAQ (reference sequence). The CDR3 sequence: CASSITGPPYGYTF. CDR3 sequence (DNA): TGTGCCAGCAGCATAACAGGGCCCCCCTATGGCTACACCTTC.

V and J are TRBV30 and TRBJ2-7; TRBD1 agrees at 12 bases. After removal of 5 bases from V and 5 bases from J, the junction contained 7 bases not matched to a gene. Per the germline V gene, CDR1 is GTSNPN and CDR2 is SVGIG (reference sequence). This CDR3 is 14 amino acids long. The CDR3 loop is CAWGPGDRGHEQYF. For the CDR3, the DNA is TGTGCCTGGGGACCGGGGGACAGGGGGCACGAGCAGTACTTC.

The rearrangement joins TRBV11-3 to TRBJ2-3; TRBD2 matches 9 bases. The CDR3 extends over 18 amino acids. From germline, CDR1 is SGHNT and CDR2 YENEEA. The V segment lost 1 base and the J segment 0 bases; nucleotides outside the gene matches: 8. For the CDR3, the DNA is TGTGCCAGCAGCTTAGGTGCTAGCGGGGACACTAGCACAGATACGCAGTATTTT. Protein sequence: CASSLGASGDTSTDTQYF.

This clone was counted only a few times. The chain employs TRBV12-5 and TRBJ1-5; D is uncertain. The CDR3 extends over 13 amino acids. Germline lookup yields CDR1 LGHNT and CDR2 FRNRAP. Trimming pared 1 base from V and 4 bases from J, leaving 5 bases between. The DNA for the CDR3 is TGTGCTAGTGGTTTGGAACTAAATCAGCCCCAGCATTTT. Translating it yields CASGLELNQPQHF.

The chain couples TRBV3-1 (or the pseudogene TRBV3-2) to TRBJ1-1; 8 nucleotides line up with TRBD1. Losses at the gene ends were 4 bases for V and 2 bases for J; bases not matched to a gene: 9. The CDR3 totals 16 residues. CDR1 and CDR2 (germline): LGHDT, YNNKEL (reference sequence). The CDR3 is CASSLGTGGSNTEAFF. The CDR3 DNA is TGTGCCAGCAGCCTAGGAACAGGGGGTTCTAACACTGAAGCTTTCTTT.

This CDR3 is CASSGPGQGPSPGNTIYF. CDR3 in DNA: TGTGCCAGCAGCGGCCCGGGACAGGGGCCTAGTCCGGGAAACACCATATATTTT. V is TRBV9 and J is TRBJ1-3; TRBD1 agrees at 10 bases. The CDR3 is 18 amino acids. CDR1 is SGDLS, CDR2 YYNGEE, per germline. Germline trimming cut 3 bases from V and 4 bases from J; bases unmatched to any gene: 13.